This T cell receptor beta chain was identified in a study of blood T cell repertoires in COVID-19. With respect to this clone: The junction departs from the called germline gene at one end, perhaps through a read error.

This CDR3 spans 16 amino acids. From germline, CDR1 is KGHDR and CDR2 SFDVKD. In the source study's methods: Amplification of reference gene primers provided the estimated nucleated cell counts. TCRdb's copy holds only in-frame clones and misses some; the assay was immunoSEQ multiplex PCR. Clonal size and the V and J genes are those of that table, whereas D and trimming came from the DNA. The profile covers approximately 98,000 clones, with approximately 80% appearing a single time and roughly 4.1% taken by the ten largest. The source of this sequence is a woman aged 65 to 85 with acute or convalescent COVID-19. The V call is TRBV24-1, the J call TRBJ2-3; D perhaps matches TRBD1 (6 bases). Input material: peripheral blood. This chain's CDR3 is CATSDLDSYSTDAQYF. In DNA form, the CDR3 reads TGTGCCACCAGTGACTTGGACAGCTATAGCACAGATGCGCAGTATTTT.